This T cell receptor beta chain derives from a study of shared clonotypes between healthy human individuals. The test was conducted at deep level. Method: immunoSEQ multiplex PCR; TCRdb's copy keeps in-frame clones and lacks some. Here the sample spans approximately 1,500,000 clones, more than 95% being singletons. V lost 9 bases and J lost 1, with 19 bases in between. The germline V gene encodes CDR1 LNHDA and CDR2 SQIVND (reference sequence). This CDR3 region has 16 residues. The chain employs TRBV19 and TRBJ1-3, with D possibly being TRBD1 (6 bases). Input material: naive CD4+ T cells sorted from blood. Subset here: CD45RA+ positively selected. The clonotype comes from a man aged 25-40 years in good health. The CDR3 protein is CASDNRHRASGNTIYF. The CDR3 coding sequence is TGTGCCAGCGACAATAGACACAGGGCATCTGGAAACACCATATATTTT.